The clone carrying this T cell receptor (beta chain) was counted a few times. Its antigen remains unknown. Total RNA, at least 5 micrograms per sample, came from PBMCs. The sample originates from a study of blood T cells in healthy people across ages. About the research overall: Template-switching capture recovered about one barcoded beta molecule per two T cells.

Study results and caveats: The diversity estimates, figures obtained from one million T cells, were considered underestimates. Lack of knowledge of donor CMV status possibly confounded expanded clonotype changes.

CDR1 and CDR2 from the germline V gene are DFQATT and SNEGSKA (reference sequence). The CDR3 covers 11 residues. Trimming removed 1 base from V and 14 bases from J, with 13 bases in between. The use of a sample-barcoded 5' primer and a J-beta primer mix characterized a second PCR of about 6 to 11 cycles. TCRdb independently ran MiXCR on the 5' RACE reads; one entry per CDR3 protein. The table has 600,000 to 800,000 distinct CDR3 sequences, approximately 52% seen once. The V and J genes are TRBV20-1 and TRBJ2-3, with a weak D call TRBD2 (6 bases). Specimen: blood. This TCR was sampled from a woman at least 80 years old in good health. Here the CDR3 reads CSARGTSSAYF. The CDR3 bases are TGCAGTGCTAGAGGAACTAGCTCGGCGTATTTT.